The 28 T cell receptor beta chains in this list originate from one sample, sequenced in a study of T cell clonality in common variable immunodeficiency. The assay was immunoSEQ multiplex PCR, and TCRdb's table has in-frame clones only and misses some. The sample has 40,000 to 45,000 clones, none seen only once. What was sequenced was peripheral blood mononuclear cells. The origin of the receptors is a person between 18 and 69 years old in good health.

This clone was detected ten times or more. Read sequence stops 3 residues before the CDR3 end, and the germline J gene provides the missing end. The rearrangement links TRBV7-8 to TRBJ1-4; TRBD1 might be the D (5 bases). This CDR3 has 15 amino acids. In germline, CDR1 is SGHVS, CDR2 FQNEAQ. V was cut by 5 bases and J by 6 bases, with 16 bases left in between. CDR3 bases read: TGTGCCAGCAGCGGGGACGGGGGTATTCATGAAAAA. It translates to CASSGDGGIHEK. In full, the CDR3 is CASSGDGGIHEKLFF.

This clone was counted many times. Read data end 3 residues before the CDR3 end; the end is taken from the germline J gene. This chain joins TRBV12-3 or TRBV12-4 and TRBJ2-1; D is unclear. The CDR3 sequence is 13 residues long. The ends were cut back, 1 base at V and 3 bases at J, with 4 bases in the middle. CDR3 amino acids: CASSLGYYNEQFF. CDR3 DNA (partial): TGTGCCAGCAGTTTAGGTTACTACAATGAG.

This clone was picked up many times. From the germline J gene comes the end of the CDR3, since the read stops 3 residues before it. This chain connects TRBV2 to TRBJ1-4, with 9 bases matching TRBD1. The CDR3 is 14 amino acids. V was clipped by 4 bases and J by 7 bases; unmatched bases: 4. Looked up from germline, CDR1 is SNHLY and CDR2 is FYNNEI. The covered CDR3 bases are TGTGCCAGCAGTGGACAGGGGGGGAGTGAAAAA. This translates into CASSGQGGSEK. The complete CDR3 reads CASSGQGGSEKLFF.

Many counts were recorded for this clone. One junction end disagrees with the germline gene, perhaps due to a read error. Read sequence stops 3 residues before the CDR3 end, and the germline J gene provides the missing end. The rearrangement joins TRBV4-2 to TRBJ1-6; 7 bases fit TRBD1. Germline V CDR1 and CDR2: LGHNA, YNFKEQ. There are 16 residues in the CDR3. The CDR3 spells CASSQLLGQYNSPLHF. CDR3 DNA (partial): TGCGCCAGCAGCCAACTACTGGGACAGTATAATTCACCC.

This clone was observed many times. The read gets to within 3 residues of the CDR3 end, and the germline J gene fills in the rest. The V and J genes are TRBV20-1 and TRBJ2-7; the match to TRBD1 covers 7 bases. The germline CDR1 and CDR2 sequences are DFQATT and SNEGSKA (reference sequence). Germline trimming cut 6 bases from V and 2 bases from J; bases unmatched to any gene: 10. This CDR3 comprises 14 residues. CDR3 DNA, as far as it was read: TGCAGTGCCATATTTGACAGGGCCCCCTACGAG. Its translation is CSAIFDRAPYE. The whole CDR3 is CSAIFDRAPYEQYF.

In this sample, this clone turned up many times. The read ends 3 residues shy of where the CDR3 ends; the end is completed using the germline J gene. The V and J genes are TRBV7-8 and TRBJ2-3; the match to TRBD2 covers 12 bases. V lost 7 bases and J lost 2; bases outside the gene matches: 13. Germline CDR1 reads SGHVS; CDR2 reads FQNEAQ. The CDR3 totals 18 residues. CDR3 DNA (partial): TGTGCCAGCACCCCAGCCAGGGGACTAGCGGGTCTCACAGATACG. The encoded protein is CASTPARGLAGLTDT. The complete CDR3 reads CASTPARGLAGLTDTQYF.

Many counts were recorded for this clone. The read halts 3 residues ahead of the CDR3 end, with the missing end drawn from the germline J gene. This chain uses TRBV20-1 with TRBJ1-5; 8 nucleotides line up with TRBD1. Losses at the gene ends were 3 bases for V and 5 bases for J; bases not matched to a gene: 9. Germline V gives CDR1 DFQATT, CDR2 SNEGSKA (reference sequence). This CDR3 comprises 15 residues. CDR3 protein: CSASDPQGADQPQHF. The sequenced part of the CDR3 DNA is TGCAGTGCTAGTGACCCTCAGGGGGCGGATCAGCCC.

This clone turned up a few times. The CDR3 end is not reached by the read, which stops 3 residues before it; the germline J gene fills it in. The chain is built from TRBV19 and TRBJ1-2, with D possibly being TRBD1 (6 bases). The V gene's germline CDR1 is LNHDA and CDR2 SQIVND (reference sequence). Trimming stripped 6 bases from V and 4 bases from J, with 15 bases between. The CDR3 is made up of 14 amino acids. The CDR3 region is CASRSLDRGYGYTF. The sequenced part of the CDR3 DNA is TGTGCCAGTAGGAGTTTGGACAGAGGCTATGGC.

This clone occurred many times. The sequence runs out 3 residues before the end of the CDR3; the remainder is reconstructed from the germline J gene. The J gene is TRBJ2-3, the V gene TRBV20-1; 9 bases map to TRBD2. The CDR3 contains 15 residues. Germline CDR1 is DFQATT and CDR2 is SNEGSKA (reference sequence). V shed 0 bases and J 3 bases; nucleotides not matched to a gene: 4. Incomplete CDR3 DNA: TGCAGTGCTAGAGATTTAGCGGGAGTTACAGATACG. It specifies CSARDLAGVTDT. The whole CDR3 sequence is CSARDLAGVTDTQYF.

There are many counts of this clone. The CDR3 goes on 3 residues after the read ends, and that part is filled in from the germline J gene. This chain uses TRBV19 with TRBJ1-5; 11 bases map to TRBD1. The V gene's germline CDR1 is LNHDA and CDR2 SQIVND (reference sequence). V lost 1 base to trimming and J lost 9 bases; unmatched junction nucleotides: 14. The CDR3 has 18 amino acids. Incomplete CDR3 DNA: TGTGCCAGTAGTATAGGGTACTCGGGACAGGGGGTAAGTAGGCCC. Translation: CASSIGYSGQGVSRP. In full, the CDR3 reads CASSIGYSGQGVSRPQHF.

There are many counts of this clone. The CDR3 end falls 3 residues outside the read, so it is completed with the germline J gene. This chain uses TRBV12-3 or TRBV12-4 with TRBJ1-2, with D tentatively TRBD1 (5 bases). CDR3 size: 13 residues. The V end lost 6 bases, the J end lost 4 bases, and 12 bases lay between the germline ends. CDR3 loop: CASSSDSVYGYTF. CDR3 DNA (partial): TGTGCCAGCAGCTCCGACAGCGTCTATGGC.

This clone was seen many times. Mismatch with germline at one junction end may stem from a read error. The CDR3 end falls 3 residues outside the read, so it is completed with the germline J gene. The same CDR3 can be traced to other DNA sequences in this sample. The V and J genes are TRBV19 and TRBJ2-2; a weak D match, TRBD2 (7 bases). Germline CDR1 and CDR2: LNHDA and SQIVND (reference sequence). The CDR3 contains 16 residues. CDR3 in amino acids: CASSGGAATNTGELFF. The CDR3 bases that were read are TGTGCCAGTAGTGGGGGGGCAGCGACGAACACTGGGGAG.

This clone was observed at least ten times. The read terminates 3 residues before the CDR3 end, so the remaining end is supplied by the germline J gene. J is TRBJ2-2 and V is TRBV3-1 (or the pseudogene TRBV3-2); 10 bases align to TRBD2. J lost 4 bases, V lost 3 bases, and 2 bases had no gene match. The germline V gene has CDR1 LGHDT and CDR2 YNNKEL (reference sequence). This CDR3 has 15 residues. CDR3 DNA, as far as it was read: TGTGCCAGCAGCCACCTAGCGGGAGTCACCGGGGAG. This encodes CASSHLAGVTGE. The whole CDR3 protein reads CASSHLAGVTGELFF.

This clone has ten or more counts. The read ends 3 residues shy of where the CDR3 ends; the end is completed using the germline J gene. This chain connects TRBV6-2 or TRBV6-3 to TRBJ2-3, with a tentative D call TRBD2 (6 bases). The CDR3 totals 16 residues. V dropped 2 bases and J dropped 3 bases, with 15 bases sitting between them. Germline values: CDR1 MNHEY, CDR2 SVGEGT. The part of the CDR3 DNA that was read is TGTGCCAGCAGTTACGCACTAGCCCGGGCGACAGATACG. This gives the protein CASSYALARATDT. The entire CDR3 protein reads CASSYALARATDTQYF.

As regards this clone: The read ends 3 residues shy of where the CDR3 ends; the end is completed using the germline J gene. The chain links TRBV20-1 to TRBJ2-7; 9 nucleotides agree with TRBD1. The CDR3 runs to 15 residues. Trimming at V came to 6 bases and at J to 5 bases, leaving 14 bases not matched to a gene. Germline-derived CDR1 and CDR2 are DFQATT and SNEGSKA (reference sequence). The part of the CDR3 DNA that was read is TGCAGTGCGAGGGACAGGGTTGTTGGTTTGGACGAG. It specifies CSARDRVVGLDE. The entire CDR3 reads CSARDRVVGLDEQYF.

The table lists this clone with many counts. The read stops 3 residues short of the end of the CDR3; the missing end is completed from the germline J gene. This chain links TRBV18 with TRBJ2-7; TRBD2 matches 9 bases. CDR1 and CDR2 from the germline V gene are KGHSH and LQKENI. There are 17 residues in the CDR3. V dropped 1 base and J dropped 0; count of bases not matched to a gene: 7. Incomplete CDR3 DNA: TGTGCCAGCTCACCACTAGTACTAGCGGGCGACTCCTACGAG. Its translation is CASSPLVLAGDSYE. The CDR3, in full, reads CASSPLVLAGDSYEQYF.

Many counts were recorded for this clone. With the read ending 3 residues before the CDR3 end, the germline J gene is used to fill in that end. The chain has TRBV5-1 and TRBJ1-1; D might be TRBD1 (5 bases). Germline assignment: CDR1 SGHRS and CDR2 YFSETQ. The CDR3 runs to 12 residues. Trimming stripped 0 bases from V and 7 bases from J, with 7 bases between. CDR3: CASSLAGDEAFF. The CDR3 DNA, read in part, is TGCGCCAGCAGCTTGGCGGGGGATGAA.

In its sample, this clone was seen many times. Sequencing ends 3 residues short of the CDR3 end; the germline J gene provides the rest. V usage is TRBV6-1 and J usage is TRBJ1-4, with TRBD1 matching over 12 bases. Trimming took 3 bases from V and 6 from J; bases not matched to a gene: 2. CDR1 MNHNS and CDR2 SASEGT come from the germline V gene. CDR3 length: 15 residues. The sequenced CDR3 bases are TGTGCCAGCAGTGATGGGACAGGGGGCGATGAAAAA. Translated, it gives CASSDGTGGDEK. The full CDR3 sequence reads CASSDGTGGDEKLFF.

This clone was counted ten times or more. The sequenced fragment ends 3 residues before the CDR3 boundary, so the rest is inferred from the germline J gene. The chain joins TRBV2 to TRBJ1-6, with TRBD1 matching 10 bases. Unmatched junction bases numbered 7, after V lost 6 bases and J lost 8 bases. In germline, CDR1 is SNHLY, CDR2 FYNNEI. This CDR3 has 15 residues. The sequenced part of the CDR3 DNA is TGTGCCAGCAGGGGAACGACAGGGGGCCATTCACCC. Its protein product is CASRGTTGGHSP. The whole CDR3 protein reads CASRGTTGGHSPLHF.

The sequenced CDR3 bases are TGTGCCAGCAGCTTGGTGGGGCCAGAGACC. The encoded protein is CASSLVGPET. The complete CDR3 sequence is CASSLVGPETQYF. V is TRBV5-6 and J is TRBJ2-5; tentatively, D is TRBD1 (5 bases). The read comes to an end 3 residues before the CDR3 does, leaving the germline J gene to fill in the end. Trimming stripped 0 bases from V and 4 bases from J, with 7 bases between. Germline V gene lookup returns CDR1 SGHDT and CDR2 YYEEEE. The CDR3 sequence is 13 residues long. The full variable domain, its missing parts supplied by reference TRBV5-6 and TRBJ2-5, is DAGVTQSPTHLIKTRGQQVTLRCSPKSGHDTVSWYQQALGQGPQFIFQYYEEEERQRGNFPDRFSGHQFPNYSSELNVNALLLGDSALYLCASSLVGPETQYFGPGTRLLVL.

This clone was recorded many times. The read comes to an end 3 residues before the CDR3 does, leaving the germline J gene to fill in the end. The chain uses TRBV20-1 and TRBJ1-1, with D possibly being TRBD1 (6 bases). The V end lost 5 bases, the J end lost 0 bases, and 10 bases lay between the germline ends. The CDR3 totals 13 residues. Germline assignment: CDR1 DFQATT and CDR2 SNEGSKA (reference sequence). The CDR3 sequence is CSAEQGLNTEAFF. The CDR3 bases that were read are TGCAGTGCTGAACAGGGATTGAACACTGAA.

This clone appeared many times. The CDR3 end lies 3 residues beyond the end of the read and is filled in from the germline J gene. The chain carries TRBV5-1 and TRBJ2-3, with no clear D. CDR3 length equals 13 residues. CDR1 SGHRS and CDR2 YFSETQ come from the germline V gene. Trimming left V 6 bases short and J 2 bases short, with 10 bases between. The CDR3 region is CASNLANTDTQYF. The CDR3 DNA, read in part, is TGCGCCAGCAACTTAGCCAACACAGATACG. The full variable domain, rest sourced from reference TRBV5-1 and TRBJ2-3, is KAGVTQTPRYLIKTRGQQVTLSCSPISGHRSVSWYQQTPGQGLQFLFEYFSETQRNKGNFPGRFSGRQFSNSRSEMNVSTLELGDSALYLCASNLANTDTQYFGPGTRLTVL.

This clone was detected many times. The read halts 3 residues ahead of the CDR3 end, with the missing end drawn from the germline J gene. The chain combines TRBV20-1 with TRBJ2-1, with 7 bases matching TRBD2. CDR1 and CDR2 from the germline V gene are DFQATT and SNEGSKA (reference sequence). CDR3 length: 13 residues. After removal of 5 bases from V and 4 bases from J, the junction contained 5 bases not matched to a gene. The DNA read from the CDR3 is TGCAGTGCTCGGGGGAGGGCATACAATGAG. It specifies CSARGRAYNE. The complete CDR3 protein is CSARGRAYNEQFF.

This clone was picked up many times. The CDR3 end falls 3 residues outside the read, so it is completed with the germline J gene. This chain joins TRBV19 and TRBJ1-1, with a weak D call TRBD1 (6 bases). V lost 5 bases and J lost 7, with 14 bases in between. Germline V gives CDR1 LNHDA, CDR2 SQIVND (reference sequence). The CDR3 is 13 amino acids. The CDR3 DNA, read in part, is TGTGCCAGTAGTGGGGCAGGGGTTCGTGAA. It encodes CASSGAGVRE. The full CDR3 sequence reads CASSGAGVREAFF. Variable domain in full (rest from reference TRBV19 and TRBJ1-1): DGGITQSPKYLFRKEGQNVTLSCEQNLNHDAMYWYRQDPGQGLRLIYYSQIVNDFQKGDIAEGYSVSREKKESFPLTVTSAQKNPTAFYLCASSGAGVREAFFGQGTRLTVV.

This clone was picked up many times. The read stops 3 residues short of the end of the CDR3; the missing end is completed from the germline J gene. The rearrangement links TRBV15 to TRBJ1-1; D remains unclear. The V gene lost 2 bases and the J gene lost 5 bases, with 9 bases spanning the gap. Germline loops: CDR1 LNHNV, CDR2 YYDKDF (reference sequence). The CDR3 sequence is 13 residues long. The DNA read from the CDR3 is TGTGCCACCAGCAGATCCAGTTGGACTGAA. Its protein product is CATSRSSWTE. The entire CDR3 reads CATSRSSWTEAFF.

This clone was counted ten times or more. The sequence runs out 3 residues before the end of the CDR3; the remainder is reconstructed from the germline J gene. The chain links TRBV20-1 to TRBJ2-2; a possible D gene is TRBD1 (5 bases). The CDR3 is 13 amino acids. V dropped 5 bases and J dropped 1 base, with 8 bases sitting between them. Germline assignment: CDR1 DFQATT and CDR2 SNEGSKA (reference sequence). CDR3 bases read: TGCAGTGCTGCCGACAGGAACACCGGGGAG. As protein: CSAADRNTGE. The entire CDR3 protein is CSAADRNTGELFF.

In this sample, this clone turned up many times. The sequenced fragment ends 3 residues before the CDR3 boundary, so the rest is inferred from the germline J gene. This chain links TRBV19 with TRBJ2-5; D perhaps matches TRBD2 (6 bases). The CDR3 loop spans 12 amino acids. The V end lost 10 bases, the J end lost 1 base, and 10 bases lay between the germline ends. Germline CDR1 and CDR2: LNHDA and SQIVND (reference sequence). CDR3: CATRDFQETQYF. The CDR3 bases that were read are TGTGCCACCCGGGACTTCCAAGAGACC.

The table lists this clone with many counts. With the read ending 3 residues before the CDR3 end, the germline J gene is used to fill in that end. The chain links TRBV7-3 to TRBJ2-1, with TRBD1 identical over 8 bases. The length of the CDR3 is 16 residues. Germline CDR1 is SGHTA and CDR2 is FQGTGA. J gave up 4 bases and V 5 bases, and 10 bases lay outside the gene matches. The sequenced part of the CDR3 DNA is TGTGCCAGCAGCACGCAGGGGGCTGGATCATACAATGAG. Residues: CASSTQGAGSYNE. The complete CDR3 protein is CASSTQGAGSYNEQFF.